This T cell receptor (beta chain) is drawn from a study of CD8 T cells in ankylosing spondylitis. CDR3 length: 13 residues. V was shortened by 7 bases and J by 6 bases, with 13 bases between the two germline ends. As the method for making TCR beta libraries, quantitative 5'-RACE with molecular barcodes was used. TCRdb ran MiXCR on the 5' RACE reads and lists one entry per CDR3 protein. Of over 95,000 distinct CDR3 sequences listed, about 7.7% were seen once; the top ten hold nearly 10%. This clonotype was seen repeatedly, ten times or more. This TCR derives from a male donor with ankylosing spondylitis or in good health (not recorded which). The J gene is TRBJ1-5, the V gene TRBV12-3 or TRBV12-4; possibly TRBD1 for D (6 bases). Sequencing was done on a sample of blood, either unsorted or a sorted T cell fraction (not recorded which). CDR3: CASTLMGAQPQHF. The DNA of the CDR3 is TGTGCCAGCACGCTCATGGGGGCTCAGCCCCAGCATTTT.